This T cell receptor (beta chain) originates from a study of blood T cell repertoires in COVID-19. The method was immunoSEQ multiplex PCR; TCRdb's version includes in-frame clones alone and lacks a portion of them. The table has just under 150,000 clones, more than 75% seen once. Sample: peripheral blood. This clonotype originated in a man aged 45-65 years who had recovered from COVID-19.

Here the CDR3 reads CASSQRGTGVPSEQYF. CDR3 sequence (DNA): TGTGCCAGCAGCCAACGAGGGACAGGGGTACCTAGCGAGCAGTACTTC. The chain employs TRBV3-1 (or the pseudogene TRBV3-2) and TRBJ2-7, with 10 bases matching TRBD1. The CDR3 length is 16 residues. Germline loops: CDR1 LGHDT, CDR2 YNNKEL (reference sequence). With V trimmed by 2 bases and J by 6 bases, 10 bases remained unmatched.